A selection of T cell receptor beta chains follows, all from one sample in a study of blood T cell repertoires in COVID-19. Clones were sequenced by immunoSEQ multiplex PCR, and TCRdb holds only the in-frame ones, with some missing. The sample records approximately 60,000 clones, 70% to 85% being singletons. The sample taken for sequencing was peripheral blood. Receptors were obtained from a man between 65 and 85 years old with active COVID-19. The CDR3 runs from the conserved cysteine through the conserved F or W. D genes are given only for firm matches. Clone size is shown for a subset of rows, as once, few, many or a class of expanded clone.

j_call | d_call | v_call | clone_size | cdr3_aa | cdr3_nt
TRBJ2-7 | . | TRBV30 | . | CAWDGLGGSEQYF | TGTGCCTGGGACGGACTAGGGGGTAGCGAGCAGTACTTC
TRBJ2-7 | . | TRBV7-3 | . | CASSLSPGTYYEQYF | TGTGCCAGCAGCTTATCCCCGGGAACTTACTACGAGCAGTACTTC
TRBJ2-3 | TRBD2 | TRBV7-3 | . | CASSPRLAGGATDTQYF | TGTGCCAGCAGCCCTCGACTAGCGGGAGGCGCCACAGATACGCAGTATTTT
TRBJ1-1 | TRBD1 | TRBV27 | . | CASSEWTGGNTEAFF | TGTGCCAGCAGTGAGTGGACAGGCGGGAACACTGAAGCTTTCTTT
TRBJ2-5 | TRBD1 | TRBV3-1/TRBV3-2 | . | CASSHLSGTVQETQYF | TGTGCCAGCAGCCATCTATCCGGGACAGTACAAGAGACCCAGTACTTC
TRBJ1-6 | TRBD1 | TRBV10-3 | . | CAIRRTGGEDTLHF | TGTGCCATCAGGAGGACAGGGGGCGAGGATACCCTCCACTTT
TRBJ1-4 | TRBD1 | TRBV9 | . | CASSPPETGSEKLFF | TGTGCCAGCAGCCCCCCCGAGACAGGGAGTGAAAAACTGTTTTTT
TRBJ1-1 | . | TRBV18 | . | CASSTDTGNTEAFF | TGTGCCAGCTCAACTGATACAGGGAACACTGAAGCTTTCTTT
TRBJ2-1 | . | TRBV11-3 | . | CASSLSGGYNEQFF | TGTGCCAGCAGCCTTAGCGGCGGTTACAATGAGCAGTTCTTC
TRBJ2-4 | . | TRBV12-3/TRBV12-4 | once | CASSLLSENIQYF | TGTGCCAGCAGTTTATTATCCGAAAACATTCAGTACTTC
TRBJ1-4 | . | TRBV3-1/TRBV3-2 | . | CASGLTGRANEKLFF | TGTGCCAGCGGACTAACAGGCCGTGCTAATGAAAAACTGTTTTTT
TRBJ1-2 | . | TRBV28 | . | CASSSHRSTAERGYTF | TGTGCCAGCAGTTCCCACCGATCGACAGCAGAAAGGGGCTACACCTTC
TRBJ2-2 | . | TRBV6-6 | . | CASSQLPESVGAAGELFF | TGTGCCAGCAGTCAACTTCCAGAGTCGGTGGGGGCGGCCGGGGAGCTGTTTTTT
TRBJ2-1 | . | TRBV4-3 | . | CASSQDAAVISYNEQFF | TGCGCCAGCAGCCAAGATGCGGCGGTTATCTCCTACAATGAGCAGTTCTTC
TRBJ2-7 | TRBD2 | TRBV7-2 | . | CASSLASTSGRYEQYF | TGTGCCAGCAGCTTAGCGTCGACTAGCGGGAGATACGAGCAGTACTTC
TRBJ1-2 | . | TRBV11-2 | . | CASSLGGSPGYTF | TGTGCCAGCAGCTTGGGCGGGTCCCCCGGCTACACCTTC
TRBJ2-5 | TRBD2 | TRBV5-1 | . | CASSLGTSGKETQYF | TGCGCCAGCAGCTTGGGGACTAGCGGGAAAGAGACCCAGTACTTC
TRBJ2-1 | TRBD2 | TRBV28 | . | CASASLPGLVGSEQFF | TGTGCCAGCGCTTCGCTACCGGGACTAGTGGGGTCTGAGCAGTTCTTC
TRBJ2-1 | TRBD2 | TRBV5-1 | . | CASSFGLAEPYNEQFF | TGCGCCAGCAGCTTTGGACTAGCCGAGCCCTACAATGAGCAGTTCTTC
TRBJ2-7 | TRBD1 | TRBV18 | . | CASSPTGEEQYF | TGTGCCAGCTCACCAACAGGGGAGGAGCAGTACTTC
TRBJ1-1 | . | TRBV11-3 | once | CASSFQGNTEAFF | TGTGCCAGCAGCTTCCAGGGGAACACTGAAGCTTTCTTT
TRBJ2-5 | TRBD2 | TRBV6-4 | once | CASSALAGNQETQYF | TGTGCCAGCAGTGCACTAGCGGGAAATCAAGAGACCCAGTACTTC
TRBJ1-2 | TRBD1 | TRBV6-5 | . | CASSYSSGTGEYGYTF | TGTGCCAGCAGTTACTCGAGTGGGACAGGGGAATATGGCTACACCTTC
TRBJ2-1 | TRBD2 | TRBV6-6 | . | CASNSGRFTGVDEQFF | TGTGCCAGCAATAGCGGGAGGTTCACCGGGGTCGATGAGCAGTTCTTC
TRBJ2-3 | . | TRBV12-3/TRBV12-4 | . | CASRVAATDTQYF | TGTGCCAGCAGAGTAGCGGCCACAGATACGCAGTATTTT